A selection of T cell receptor beta chains follows, all from one sample in a study of neoadjuvant nivolumab and ipilimumab in lung cancer. Produced via immunoSEQ multiplex PCR; TCRdb's table is partial and in-frame only. The data hold over 45,000 clones, with 85% to 90% observed a single time. The material was blood, obtained before neoadjuvant nivolumab, alone or with ipilimumab. These receptor sequences come from an adult with non-small cell lung cancer. Some clones in this sample may be carry-over from other donors' samples. The CDR3 runs from the conserved cysteine through the conserved F or W. Fields, in order: clone size, J gene, D gene, V gene, CDR3 protein, CDR3 DNA. The D gene is left open where the match is weak. For some rows the clone size is stated as once, few or many, or as a class when expanded; others skip it.

- | TRBJ2-7 | TRBD2 | TRBV30 | CAWSGDPAGGPDEQYF | TGTGCCTGGAGTGGAGACCCAGCGGGAGGGCCGGACGAGCAGTACTTC
once | TRBJ1-3 | - | TRBV5-1 | CASSLGQGLSGNTIYF | TGCGCCAGCAGCTTGGGCCAGGGACTATCTGGAAACACCATATATTTT
- | TRBJ2-7 | TRBD2 | TRBV29-1 | CSVESGSNPYEQYF | TGCAGCGTTGAGAGCGGGAGCAATCCTTACGAGCAGTACTTC
once | TRBJ2-1 | - | TRBV18 | CASSPLFSWTDNEQFF | TGTGCCAGCTCACCCCTTTTTTCCTGGACAGACAATGAGCAGTTCTTC
- | TRBJ1-1 | TRBD1 | TRBV6-4 | CASLGTGGEAFF | TGTGCCAGCTTAGGGACAGGGGGTGAAGCTTTCTTT
- | TRBJ1-1 | - | TRBV4-1 | CASSHITARDPGAFF | TGCGCCAGCAGCCATATAACAGCCAGAGATCCTGGGGCCTTCTTT
once | TRBJ2-7 | TRBD2 | TRBV5-4 | CASSFPGGSSYEQYF | TGTGCCAGCAGCTTCCCGGGAGGTAGCTCCTACGAGCAGTACTTC
- | TRBJ1-1 | - | TRBV5-1 | CASRGSGGPNTEAFF | TGCGCCAGCAGGGGGAGTGGGGGCCCGAACACTGAAGCTTTCTTT
- | TRBJ1-2 | TRBD1 | TRBV10-3 | CAISKGQGVPYGYTF | TGTGCCATCAGTAAGGGACAGGGGGTCCCCTATGGCTACACCTTC
- | TRBJ2-1 | TRBD2 | TRBV7-3 | CASSSSPSGSSYNEQFF | TGTGCCAGCAGCTCCAGCCCTAGCGGGAGCTCCTACAATGAGCAGTTCTTC
- | TRBJ2-7 | - | TRBV5-1 | CASSLEDTSYEQYF | TGCGCCAGCAGCTTGGAGGACACTTCCTACGAGCAGTACTTC
- | TRBJ2-1 | TRBD2 | TRBV14 | CASSPGLAGVENEQFF | TGTGCCAGCAGCCCCGGACTAGCGGGAGTTGAAAATGAGCAGTTCTTC
- | TRBJ2-1 | TRBD2 | TRBV5-5 | CASSTSFTSGVYNEQFF | TGTGCCAGCAGCACTTCCTTTACTAGCGGGGTGTACAATGAGCAGTTCTTC
- | TRBJ2-7 | - | TRBV6-6 | CASSDPQGNIYEQYF | TGTGCCAGCAGTGACCCGCAGGGAAATATCTACGAGCAGTACTTC
- | TRBJ1-2 | - | TRBV7-9 | CASSYGEDLRYGYTF | TGTGCCAGCAGCTACGGGGAGGACCTTAGGTATGGCTACACCTTC
- | TRBJ2-5 | TRBD2 | TRBV11-3 | CASSRGGRGGGETQYF | TGTGCCAGCAGCCGTGGTGGGAGGGGAGGCGGGGAGACCCAGTACTTC
once | TRBJ2-7 | TRBD1 | TRBV7-2 | CASSIGRDRGRYEQYF | TGTGCCAGCAGCATTGGAAGGGACAGGGGAAGATACGAGCAGTACTTC
- | TRBJ1-1 | - | TRBV5-4 | CASSGPGRNTEAFF | TGTGCCAGCAGCGGTCCCGGGAGGAACACTGAAGCTTTCTTT
- | TRBJ1-1 | - | TRBV18 | CASSPRLADTEAFF | TGTGCCAGCTCCCCGAGGTTAGCGGACACTGAAGCTTTCTTT
- | TRBJ1-2 | TRBD1 | TRBV18 | CASSPGQGAYGYTF | TGTGCCAGCTCACCGGGACAGGGGGCCTATGGCTACACCTTC
once | TRBJ2-6 | - | TRBV7-9 | CASSPRGSGANVLTF | TGTGCCAGCAGCCCGAGGGGCTCTGGGGCCAACGTCCTGACTTTC
- | TRBJ1-1 | TRBD1 | TRBV29-1 | CSVDPTGMNTEAFF | TGCAGCGTTGACCCGACAGGGATGAACACTGAAGCTTTCTTT
- | TRBJ2-4 | - | TRBV5-1 | CASSGGLKNIQYF | TGCGCCAGCAGCGGGGGACTGAAAAACATTCAGTACTTC
- | TRBJ1-2 | - | TRBV4-1 | CASSQDQGMTGGYTF | TGCGCCAGCAGCCAAGATCAGGGAATGACGGGCGGCTACACCTTC
- | TRBJ2-7 | TRBD1 | TRBV7-6 | CASSSGTDEQYF | TGTGCCAGCAGCTCCGGGACAGACGAGCAGTACTTC
few | TRBJ1-2 | - | TRBV14 | CASSPLPGQGYTF | TGTGCCAGCAGCCCCCTACCCGGGCAGGGCTACACCTTC
- | TRBJ1-2 | - | TRBV29-1 | CSARRDPYGYTF | TGCAGCGCCCGAAGGGATCCCTATGGCTACACCTTC
- | TRBJ2-1 | - | TRBV6-6 | CASIGDGSQQFF | TGTGCCAGCATCGGAGACGGATCCCAGCAGTTCTTC
- | TRBJ1-1 | TRBD1 | TRBV7-6 | CASSSQGDTEAFF | TGTGCCAGCAGCTCGCAGGGGGACACTGAAGCTTTCTTT
- | TRBJ1-1 | - | TRBV2 | CASRGTGGTEAFF | TGTGCCAGCAGGGGGACCGGGGGCACTGAAGCTTTCTTT
- | TRBJ1-1 | - | TRBV5-5 | CASSFRQGSMNTEAFF | TGTGCCAGCAGCTTCCGGCAGGGTAGCATGAACACTGAAGCTTTCTTT
- | TRBJ1-1 | - | TRBV19 | CASSIVVPDTEAFF | TGTGCCAGTAGTATAGTAGTCCCCGACACTGAAGCTTTCTTT
- | TRBJ2-3 | TRBD2 | TRBV11-3 | CASSYSGRRGVADTQYF | TGTGCCAGCAGTTATAGCGGGAGGCGCGGTGTAGCAGATACGCAGTATTTT
- | TRBJ2-2 | - | TRBV7-6 | CASSLAGYTGELFF | TGTGCCAGCAGCTTAGCAGGGTACACCGGGGAGCTGTTTTTT
- | TRBJ2-1 | - | TRBV7-9 | CASSLVADNEQFF | TGTGCCAGCAGCTTAGTGGCAGACAATGAGCAGTTCTTC
- | TRBJ2-7 | - | TRBV27 | CASSLSSRPYEQYF | TGTGCCAGCAGTTTATCATCCCGGCCCTACGAGCAGTACTTC
- | TRBJ2-3 | - | TRBV11-1 | CASSLLSGFTSTDTQYF | TGTGCCAGCAGCCTTCTCTCAGGGTTTACTAGCACAGATACGCAGTATTTT
- | TRBJ2-7 | TRBD1 | TRBV27 | CASRTFKGQDYEQYF | TGTGCCAGCAGGACTTTTAAGGGACAGGACTACGAGCAGTACTTC
- | TRBJ2-5 | TRBD2 | TRBV7-9 | CASSPRLAGSQETQYF | TGTGCCAGCAGCCCGCGACTAGCGGGAAGCCAAGAGACCCAGTACTTC
- | TRBJ2-7 | - | TRBV7-6 | CASSLIGEQYF | TGTGCCAGCAGCTTAATCGGCGAGCAGTACTTC
few | TRBJ1-2 | TRBD1 | TRBV7-9 | CASSLDGTDYGYTF | TGTGCCAGCAGCTTAGACGGGACAGACTATGGCTACACCTTC
- | TRBJ1-2 | TRBD1 | TRBV7-9 | CASSLDSRQGRGYTF | TGTGCCAGCAGCTTAGACTCGAGACAGGGCAGAGGCTACACCTTC
- | TRBJ1-1 | - | TRBV20-1 | CSAAGNTEAFF | TGCAGTGCCGCGGGGAACACTGAAGCTTTCTTT
- | TRBJ2-7 | - | TRBV19 | CASSIDEGIDEQYF | TGTGCCAGTAGTATAGATGAGGGCATCGACGAGCAGTACTTC
- | TRBJ2-3 | TRBD2 | TRBV19 | CASSIAGLADTQYF | TGTGCCAGTAGTATCGCGGGACTAGCAGATACGCAGTATTTT
- | TRBJ2-7 | TRBD2 | TRBV5-8 | CASFPLAGIEQYF | TGTGCCAGCTTTCCCCTAGCGGGAATCGAGCAGTACTTC
- | TRBJ2-2 | - | TRBV5-5 | CASKRLSNTGELFF | TGTGCCAGCAAGAGGCTATCGAACACCGGGGAGCTGTTTTTT
- | TRBJ2-6 | - | TRBV9 | CASSDGATGANVLTF | TGTGCCAGCAGCGACGGGGCGACCGGGGCCAACGTCCTGACTTTC
- | TRBJ2-7 | - | TRBV6-1 | CASSGLPGPVQAYEQYF | TGTGCCAGCAGTGGACTCCCGGGCCCCGTTCAAGCCTACGAGCAGTACTTC
once | TRBJ2-3 | - | TRBV9 | CASSASSNTQYF | TGTGCCAGCAGCGCGTCTAGCAATACGCAGTATTTT
- | TRBJ2-3 | - | TRBV5-1 | CASSFRESSTDTQYF | TGCGCCAGCAGCTTCAGGGAGTCTAGCACAGATACGCAGTATTTT
- | TRBJ1-2 | - | TRBV5-1 | CASSQGDTNYGYTF | TGCGCCAGCAGCCAAGGTGACACGAACTATGGCTACACCTTC
- | TRBJ2-7 | TRBD2 | TRBV27 | CASIKSAGLAVYEQYF | TGTGCCAGCATTAAATCCGCGGGACTAGCGGTGTACGAGCAGTACTTC